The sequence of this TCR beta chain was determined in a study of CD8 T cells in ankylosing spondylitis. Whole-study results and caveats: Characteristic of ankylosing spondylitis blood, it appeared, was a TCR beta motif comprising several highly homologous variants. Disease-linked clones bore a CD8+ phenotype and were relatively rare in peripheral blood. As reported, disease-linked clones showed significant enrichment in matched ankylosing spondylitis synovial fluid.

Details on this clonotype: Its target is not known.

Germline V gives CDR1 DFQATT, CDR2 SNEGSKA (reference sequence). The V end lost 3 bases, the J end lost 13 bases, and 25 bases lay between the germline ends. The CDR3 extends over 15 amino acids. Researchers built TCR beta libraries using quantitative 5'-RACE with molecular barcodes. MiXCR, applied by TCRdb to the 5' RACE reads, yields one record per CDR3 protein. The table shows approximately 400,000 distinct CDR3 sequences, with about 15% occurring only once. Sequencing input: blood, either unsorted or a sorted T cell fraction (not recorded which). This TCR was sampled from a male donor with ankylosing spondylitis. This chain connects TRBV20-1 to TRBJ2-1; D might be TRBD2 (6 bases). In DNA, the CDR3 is TGCAGTGCTAGGGTTCTAGCGCGACCCTCGGATGTACAGTTCTTC. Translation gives CSARVLARPSDVQFF.